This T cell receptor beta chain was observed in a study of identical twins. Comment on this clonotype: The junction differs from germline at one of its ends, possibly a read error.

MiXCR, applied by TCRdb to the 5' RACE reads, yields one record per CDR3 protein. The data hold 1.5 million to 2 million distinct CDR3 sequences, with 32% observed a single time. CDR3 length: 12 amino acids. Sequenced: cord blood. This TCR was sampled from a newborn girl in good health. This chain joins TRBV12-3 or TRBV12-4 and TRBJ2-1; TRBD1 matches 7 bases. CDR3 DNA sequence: TGTGCCAGCAGGGACAGGCCCAATGAGCGGTTCTTC. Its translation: CASRDRPNERFF.